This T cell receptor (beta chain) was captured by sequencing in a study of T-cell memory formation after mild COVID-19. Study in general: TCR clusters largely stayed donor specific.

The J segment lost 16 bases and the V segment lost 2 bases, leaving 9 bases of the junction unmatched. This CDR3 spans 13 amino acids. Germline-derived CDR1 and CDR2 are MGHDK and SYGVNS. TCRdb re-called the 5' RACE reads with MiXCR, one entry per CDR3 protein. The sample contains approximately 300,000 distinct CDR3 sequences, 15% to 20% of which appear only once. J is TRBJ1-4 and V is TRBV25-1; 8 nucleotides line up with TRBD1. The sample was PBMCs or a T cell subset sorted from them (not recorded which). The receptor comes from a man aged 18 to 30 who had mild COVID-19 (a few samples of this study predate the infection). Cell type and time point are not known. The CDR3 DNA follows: TGTGCCAGCAGTGAACGGGATACAGGGGGGCGGTTTTTT. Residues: CASSERDTGGRFF.